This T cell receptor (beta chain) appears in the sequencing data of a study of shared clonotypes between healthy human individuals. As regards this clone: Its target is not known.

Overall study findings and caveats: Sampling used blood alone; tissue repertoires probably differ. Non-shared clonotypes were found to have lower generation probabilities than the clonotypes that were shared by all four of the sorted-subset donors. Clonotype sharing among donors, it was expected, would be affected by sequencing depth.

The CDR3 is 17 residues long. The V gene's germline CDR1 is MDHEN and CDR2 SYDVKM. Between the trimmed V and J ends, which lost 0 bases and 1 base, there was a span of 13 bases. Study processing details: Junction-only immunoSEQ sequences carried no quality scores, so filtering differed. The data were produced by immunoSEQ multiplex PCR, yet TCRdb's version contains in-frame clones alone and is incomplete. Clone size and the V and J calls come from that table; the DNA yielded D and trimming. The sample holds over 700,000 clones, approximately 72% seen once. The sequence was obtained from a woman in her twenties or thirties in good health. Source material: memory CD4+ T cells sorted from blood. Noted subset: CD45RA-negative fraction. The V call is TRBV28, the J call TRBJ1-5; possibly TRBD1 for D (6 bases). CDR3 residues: CASSLWFGGPSNQPQHF. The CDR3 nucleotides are TGTGCCAGCAGTTTATGGTTTGGGGGGCCGAGCAATCAGCCCCAGCATTTT.